This TCR beta chain was obtained from a study of T-cell reconstitution after alpha-beta-depleted transplantation in children. This clonotype was detected only a few times. The CDR3 loop spans 15 amino acids. Unmatched junction bases numbered 3, after V lost 3 bases and J lost 3 bases. Germline V gene lookup returns CDR1 SGHVS and CDR2 FNYEAQ. Preparation of the TCRbeta library involved a method that used unique molecular identifiers. One entry per CDR3 protein results from TCRdb running MiXCR on the PCR reads. The data show a few hundred thousand distinct CDR3 sequences, roughly 10% seen once. The sample was PBMCs from the stem cell graft donor, taken from the stem cell graft. V gene TRBV7-6 combines with J gene TRBJ2-3, with TRBD1 matching 10 bases. This receptor was obtained from a human donor who donated a stem cell graft to a child with acute myeloid leukemia. The DNA for the CDR3 is TGTGCCAGCAGCTTGGGACAGGGGTGGACAGATACGCAGTATTTT. Translation gives CASSLGQGWTDTQYF.